This passage covers 31 T cell receptor beta chains from one sample sequenced in a study of OX40 agonist ivuxolimab in advanced cancers. Assay: immunoSEQ multiplex PCR; the TCRdb copy retains only in-frame clones and omits some. The data hold approximately 28,000 clones, with 76% observed a single time. Material: CD4+ or CD8+ T cells sorted from blood, obtained in a trial of the OX40 agonist ivuxolimab. The receptors were gathered from an adult with an advanced solid tumor such as melanoma, head and neck, liver or kidney cancer.

CDR3 sequence reads: CASSDLAGVYNEQFF. For the CDR3, the DNA is TGTGCCAGCAGTGATTTAGCGGGGGTGTACAATGAGCAGTTCTTC. The V and J genes are TRBV6-4 and TRBJ2-1, with 9 positions matching TRBD2. Germline loops: CDR1 MRHNA, CDR2 SNTAGT. V shed 3 bases and J 4 bases; nucleotides not matched to a gene: 4. The CDR3 length is 15 residues.

This chain joins TRBV7-9 and TRBJ2-3; 7 nucleotides agree with TRBD1. The CDR3 runs to 15 residues. The ends lost 2 bases at V and 5 bases at J; junction bases unmatched: 7. CDR1 SEHNR and CDR2 FQNEAQ come from the germline V gene (reference sequence). This CDR3 reads CASSLNRQGEDTQYF. The CDR3, as DNA: TGTGCCAGCAGCTTAAACCGACAGGGCGAAGATACGCAGTATTTT.

V and J are TRBV5-6 and TRBJ1-5; tentatively, D is TRBD1 (6 bases). The CDR3 has 15 residues. Germline CDR1 is SGHDT and CDR2 is YYEEEE. Deletions cut 0 bases from V and 4 bases from J, with 11 bases between. CDR3: CASSLAGTNNQPQHF. DNA for the CDR3: TGTGCCAGCAGCTTGGCCGGGACAAATAATCAGCCCCAGCATTTT.

The chain recombines TRBV5-1 with TRBJ2-7; TRBD1 or TRBD2 may be the D gene (6 bases each). The CDR3 has 15 residues. Germline loops: CDR1 SGHRS, CDR2 YFSETQ. Trimming left V 0 bases short and J 7 bases short, with 17 bases between. The CDR3 is CASSLATADSGEQYF. The CDR3 bases are TGCGCCAGCAGCTTGGCGACAGCGGACAGCGGGGAGCAGTACTTC.

This clone has only one observation. J is TRBJ1-1 and V is TRBV18; 10 nucleotides agree with TRBD1. The CDR3 runs to 16 residues. Germline V gene data show CDR1 as KGHSH and CDR2 as LQKENI. V lost 1 base to trimming and J lost 8 bases; unmatched junction nucleotides: 10. CDR3: CASSPRDRGTSSEAFF. The DNA for the CDR3 is TGTGCCAGCTCACCACGGGACAGGGGAACCTCGTCCGAAGCTTTCTTT.

The chain's CDR3 is CASSLIPSQGVIAKNIQYF. CDR3 in DNA: TGTGCCAGCAGCTTGATACCTAGCCAGGGGGTGATAGCCAAAAACATTCAGTACTTC. The rearrangement uses TRBV5-6 and TRBJ2-4; 7 bases match TRBD1. CDR1 SGHDT and CDR2 YYEEEE come from the germline V gene. The CDR3 consists of 19 residues. The V gene end was trimmed by 1 base and the J gene end by 0 bases; junction bases not matched to a gene: 13.

The chain joins TRBV19 to TRBJ1-2, with D perhaps matching TRBD1 (5 bases). V lost 4 bases, J lost 8 bases, and 14 bases lay in between. The germline V gene encodes CDR1 LNHDA and CDR2 SQIVND (reference sequence). CDR3 size: 13 residues. The CDR3 is CASSTRRDPGYTF. The CDR3 DNA sequence: TGTGCCAGTAGTACGCGACGGGACCCCGGCTACACCTTC.

This clone was seen only a few times. V gene TRBV7-6 combines with J gene TRBJ2-3, with D maybe TRBD1 (5 bases). This CDR3 spans 14 amino acids. Germline V gene sequence: CDR1 SGHVS, CDR2 FNYEAQ. Trimming took off 7 bases at V and 4 bases at J, with 15 bases between the two ends. The CDR3: CASTPEVGADTQYF. CDR3 DNA: TGTGCCAGCACCCCTGAGGTAGGGGCAGATACGCAGTATTTT.

The chain carries TRBV28 and TRBJ2-5; D ambiguous. Germline-derived CDR1 and CDR2 are MDHEN and SYDVKM. The V gene lost 4 bases and the J gene lost 5 bases, with 8 bases spanning the gap. This CDR3 contains 12 residues. CDR3: CASSSHIETQYF. CDR3 DNA: TGTGCCAGCAGTTCGCACATTGAGACCCAGTACTTC.

The V and J genes are TRBV27 and TRBJ2-5, with D maybe TRBD2 (5 bases). Trimming pared 5 bases from V and 2 bases from J, leaving 21 bases between. In germline, CDR1 is MNHEY, CDR2 SMNVEV (reference sequence). The CDR3 contains 17 residues. As DNA, the CDR3 is TGTGCCAGCAGTCTTCTCTATGGACCCTCGGGGCAAGAGACCCAGTACTTC. It specifies CASSLLYGPSGQETQYF.

Here the CDR3 reads CAISGTGLDYGYTF. The CDR3 nucleotides are TGTGCCATCAGTGGTACAGGGCTTGACTATGGCTACACCTTC. The chain couples TRBV10-3 to TRBJ1-2; D possibly corresponds to TRBD1 (6 bases). The CDR3 sequence is 14 residues long. V was clipped by 4 bases and J by 3 bases, with 12 bases between them. The germline CDR1 and CDR2 sequences are ENHRY and SYGVKD.

V and J are TRBV19 and TRBJ1-5; 9 nucleotides agree with TRBD1. Germline CDR1 and CDR2: LNHDA and SQIVND (reference sequence). This CDR3 is 13 amino acids long. V lost 7 bases and J lost 5; bases outside the gene matches: 3. For the CDR3, the DNA is TGTGCCAGTACCGGGACAGGGCATCAGCCCCAGCATTTT. Protein: CASTGTGHQPQHF. Full variable domain (remainder filled in from reference TRBV19 and TRBJ1-5): DGGITQSPKYLFRKEGQNVTLSCEQNLNHDAMYWYRQDPGQGLRLIYYSQIVNDFQKGDIAEGYSVSREKKESFPLTVTSAQKNPTAFYLCASTGTGHQPQHFGDGTRLSIL.

This rearrangement joins TRBV9 to TRBJ2-6; TRBD1 or TRBD2 may be the D gene (6 bases each). This CDR3 comprises 17 residues. Trimming stripped 0 bases from V and 0 bases from J, with 10 bases between. Germline CDR1 is SGDLS and CDR2 is YYNGEE. The CDR3 DNA follows: TGTGCCAGCAGCGTAGGAGGGGGGAACTCTGGGGCCAACGTCCTGACTTTC. It codes for CASSVGGGNSGANVLTF.

The chain has TRBV7-3 and TRBJ1-2; D is undetermined. The germline V gene encodes CDR1 SGHTA and CDR2 FQGTGA. Trimming took off 5 bases at V and 4 bases at J, with 17 bases between the two ends. This CDR3 has 15 residues. The CDR3 protein is CASSPRGGERYGYTF. DNA of the CDR3: TGTGCCAGCAGCCCTCGGGGTGGAGAGCGCTATGGCTACACCTTC. Supplemented by reference TRBV7-3 and TRBJ1-2, the full variable domain reads GAGVSQTPSNKVTEKGKYVELRCDPISGHTALYWYRQSLGQGPEFLIYFQGTGAADDSGLPNDRFFAVRPEGSVSTLKIQRTERGDSAVYLCASSPRGGERYGYTFGSGTRLTVV.

CDR3 region: CASSQDLISGGRNTGELFF. The DNA for the CDR3 is TGCGCCAGCAGCCAAGACCTAATCAGCGGGGGCCGGAACACCGGGGAGCTGTTTTTT. This sequence joins TRBV4-1 and TRBJ2-2, with 8 bases aligning to TRBD2. V gave up 0 bases and J gave up 1 base; unmatched junction bases: 10. This CDR3 contains 19 residues. In germline, CDR1 is MGHRA, CDR2 YSYEKL.

V usage is TRBV5-4 and J usage is TRBJ1-3; D might be TRBD1 (6 bases). Germline loops: CDR1 SGHNT, CDR2 YYREEE (reference sequence). V lost 6 bases and J lost 2, with 15 bases in between. The CDR3 loop spans 15 amino acids. CDR3 region: CASTQAGQPGNTIYF. The CDR3 DNA is TGTGCCAGCACCCAGGCCGGACAGCCTGGAAACACCATATATTTT.

This clone was observed a single time. V usage is TRBV19 and J usage is TRBJ2-6; D possibly corresponds to TRBD1 (5 bases). The germline CDR1 and CDR2 sequences are LNHDA and SQIVND (reference sequence). V was cut by 6 bases and J by 3 bases, with 6 bases left in between. The CDR3 covers 13 residues. The CDR3 DNA reads TGTGCCAGTAGAGGGGTTGGGGCCAACGTCCTGACTTTC. Amino acid sequence: CASRGVGANVLTF. Combining the CDR3 with reference TRBV19 and TRBJ2-6 gives the whole variable domain DGGITQSPKYLFRKEGQNVTLSCEQNLNHDAMYWYRQDPGQGLRLIYYSQIVNDFQKGDIAEGYSVSREKKESFPLTVTSAQKNPTAFYLCASRGVGANVLTFGAGSRLTVL.

This clone was seen just once. This chain connects TRBV2 to TRBJ2-2, with no clear D. The CDR3 is 14 amino acids. Between the trimmed V and J ends, which lost 4 bases and 0 bases, there was a span of 6 bases. Germline assignment: CDR1 SNHLY and CDR2 FYNNEI. The DNA of the CDR3 is TGTGCCAGCAGTGTTGCGGCGAACACCGGGGAGCTGTTTTTT. Translating gives CASSVAANTGELFF.

This clone was observed a few times. This chain uses TRBV5-4 with TRBJ2-6; a weak D match, TRBD2 (6 bases). The V and J ends lost 3 bases and 1 base respectively, with 8 bases between them. CDR1 SGHNT and CDR2 YYREEE come from the germline V gene (reference sequence). The CDR3 covers 15 residues. CDR3 loop: CASSSRGSGANVLTF. CDR3 nucleotides: TGTGCCAGCAGCTCCCGGGGGTCTGGGGCCAACGTCCTGACTTTC.

V is TRBV19 and J is TRBJ2-7; maybe TRBD1 (6 bases). Per the germline V gene, CDR1 is LNHDA and CDR2 is SQIVND (reference sequence). Trimming cost V 6 bases and J 0 bases, with 15 bases left between them. The CDR3 runs 15 residues. CDR3 sequence: CASRRGQDPSYEQYF. The DNA for the CDR3 is TGTGCCAGTAGAAGGGGACAAGACCCCTCCTACGAGCAGTACTTC.

The V gene is TRBV2, the J gene TRBJ2-1, with D possibly matching TRBD2 (5 bases). V was clipped by 5 bases and J by 9 bases, with 14 bases between them. Germline V CDR1 and CDR2: SNHLY, FYNNEI. CDR3 size: 13 residues. Written as DNA, the CDR3 is TGTGCCAGCAGTTCGACTACTACCGGTGAGCAGTTCTTC. As protein: CASSSTTTGEQFF.

The chain links TRBV2 to TRBJ1-5; maybe TRBD1 (5 bases). Germline loops: CDR1 SNHLY, CDR2 FYNNEI. V lost 5 bases to trimming and J lost 9 bases, with 11 bases between them. This CDR3 spans 12 amino acids. The CDR3 region has the DNA TGTGCCAGCAGTCTTGGGGCCCGGCCCCAGCATTTT. It is translated as CASSLGARPQHF. The whole variable domain, remainder taken from reference TRBV2 and TRBJ1-5, is EPEVTQTPSHQVTQMGQEVILRCVPISNHLYFYWYRQILGQKVEFLVSFYNNEISEKSEIFDDQFSVERPDGSNFTLKIRSTKLEDSAMYFCASSLGARPQHFGDGTRLSIL.

CDR3 residues: CASSQRDYEQYF. CDR3 in DNA: TGCGCCAGCAGCCAAAGGGACTACGAGCAGTACTTC. The gene calls are TRBV4-3 and TRBJ2-7, with D unclear. The germline V gene has CDR1 LGHNA and CDR2 YSLEER. This CDR3 is built from 12 residues. Trimming left V 2 bases short and J 3 bases short, with 5 bases between.

The chain combines TRBV7-3 with TRBJ2-3; TRBD1 might be the D (5 bases). CDR3 size: 18 residues. The V end lost 5 bases, the J end lost 3 bases, and 24 bases lay between the germline ends. The germline CDR1 and CDR2 sequences are SGHTA and FQGTGA. As DNA, the CDR3 is TGTGCCAGCAGCCCGCAAGGGGCAGATTCTCTCTGGACAGATACGCAGTATTTT. Amino acids: CASSPQGADSLWTDTQYF.

This clone was detected only once. V and J are TRBV7-8 and TRBJ1-1, with 9 nucleotides matching TRBD1. Germline CDR1 is SGHVS and CDR2 is FQNEAQ. The CDR3 covers 14 residues. The V segment lost 5 bases and the J segment 2 bases; nucleotides outside the gene matches: 3. CDR3 DNA: TGTGCCAGCAGCGCGGACAGGGGTAACACTGAAGCTTTCTTT. The encoded protein is CASSADRGNTEAFF.

This CDR3 is CASSLSSYNEQFF. DNA of the CDR3: TGTGCCAGCAGTTTATCGAGTTACAATGAGCAGTTCTTC. The gene calls are TRBV27 and TRBJ2-1; D not resolved. The ends were cut back, 0 bases at V and 4 bases at J, with 4 bases in the middle. CDR1 is MNHEY and CDR2 is SMNVEV in the germline V gene (reference sequence). The CDR3 consists of 13 residues.

The chain combines TRBV5-8 with TRBJ2-2; 7 nucleotides agree with TRBD2. Germline V gene sequence: CDR1 SGHTS, CDR2 YDEGEE. The trim removed 7 bases at V and 5 bases at J, leaving 11 bases unmatched. The CDR3 has 15 residues. The CDR3 DNA reads TGTGCCAGCCGCGAACGGGGGGTGAGGACCGGGGAGCTGTTTTTT. This gives the protein CASRERGVRTGELFF.

This clone was observed a few times. The chain uses TRBV6-5 and TRBJ1-1, with 8 nucleotides matching TRBD1. Germline values: CDR1 MNHEY, CDR2 SVGAGI. V was pared by 1 base and J by 3 bases, with 7 bases of the junction left unmatched. The CDR3 contains 16 residues. The CDR3 region has the DNA TGTGCCAGCAGTTACTTGGCAGGGGGCGCAGACACTGAAGCTTTCTTT. Residues: CASSYLAGGADTEAFF.

The chain is built from TRBV28 and TRBJ1-6, with 9 nucleotides matching TRBD1. Germline CDR1 MDHEN, CDR2 SYDVKM. The CDR3 covers 14 residues. Trimming at V came to 5 bases and at J to 10 bases, leaving 6 bases not matched to a gene. The CDR3 is CASSPGQGRSPLHF. For the CDR3, the DNA is TGTGCCAGCAGTCCGGGACAGGGTCGATCACCCCTCCACTTT.

This chain joins TRBV6-1 and TRBJ1-3; D is uncertain. The ends were cut back, 2 bases at V and 0 bases at J, with 5 bases in the middle. Germline CDR1 reads MNHNS; CDR2 reads SASEGT. The CDR3 totals 14 residues. CDR3 region: CASSESNSGNTIYF. CDR3 coding DNA: TGTGCCAGCAGTGAAAGCAACTCTGGAAACACCATATATTTT.

The chain carries TRBV6-5 and TRBJ2-7; D tentatively reads TRBD1 or TRBD2 (5 bases each). The CDR3 length is 12 residues. V dropped 11 bases and J dropped 0 bases, with 11 bases sitting between them. Looked up from germline, CDR1 is MNHEY and CDR2 is SVGAGI. In DNA, the CDR3 is TGTGCCGTCGAGGGGAGCTCCTACGAGCAGTACTTC. It is translated as CAVEGSSYEQYF.